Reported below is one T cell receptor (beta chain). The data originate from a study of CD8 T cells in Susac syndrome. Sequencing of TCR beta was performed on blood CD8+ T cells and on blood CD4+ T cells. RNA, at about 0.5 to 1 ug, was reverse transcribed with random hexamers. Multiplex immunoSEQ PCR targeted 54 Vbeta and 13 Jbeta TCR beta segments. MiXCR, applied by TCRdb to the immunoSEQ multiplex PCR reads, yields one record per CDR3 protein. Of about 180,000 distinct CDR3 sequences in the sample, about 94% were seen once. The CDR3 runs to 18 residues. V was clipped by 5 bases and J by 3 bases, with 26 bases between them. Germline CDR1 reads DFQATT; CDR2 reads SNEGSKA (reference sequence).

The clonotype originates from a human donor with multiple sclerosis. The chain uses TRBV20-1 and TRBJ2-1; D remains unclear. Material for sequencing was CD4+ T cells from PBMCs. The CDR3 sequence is CSALQRPKIGRVYNEQFF. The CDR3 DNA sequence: TGCAGTGCTCTTCAGAGGCCCAAGATAGGTCGAGTCTACAATGAGCAGTTCTTC.